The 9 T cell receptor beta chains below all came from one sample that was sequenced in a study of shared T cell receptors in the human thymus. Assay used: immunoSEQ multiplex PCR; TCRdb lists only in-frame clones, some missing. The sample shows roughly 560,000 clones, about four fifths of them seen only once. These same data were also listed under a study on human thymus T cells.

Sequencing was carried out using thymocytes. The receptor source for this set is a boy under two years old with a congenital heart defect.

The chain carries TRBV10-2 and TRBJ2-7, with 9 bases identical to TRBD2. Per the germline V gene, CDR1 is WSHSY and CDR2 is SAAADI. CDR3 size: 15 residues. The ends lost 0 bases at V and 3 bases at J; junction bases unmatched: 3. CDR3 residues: CASSESLAGLYEQYF. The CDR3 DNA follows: TGCGCCAGCAGTGAGTCTCTAGCGGGACTCTACGAGCAGTACTTC.

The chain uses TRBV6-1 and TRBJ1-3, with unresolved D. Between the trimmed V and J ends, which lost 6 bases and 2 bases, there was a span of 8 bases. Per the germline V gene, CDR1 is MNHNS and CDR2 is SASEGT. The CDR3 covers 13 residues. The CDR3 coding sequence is TGTGCCAGCAGGGGCAGGACTGGAAACACCATATATTTT. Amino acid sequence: CASRGRTGNTIYF.

The CDR3 DNA reads TGCGCCAGCAGCTTGAGGGGCGGGGGCCTCGAAGCTTTCTTT. Amino acids: CASSLRGGGLEAFF. The gene calls are TRBV5-1 and TRBJ1-1; D might be TRBD1 (6 bases). The CDR3 is 14 residues long. Germline CDR1 reads SGHRS; CDR2 reads YFSETQ. Trimming cost V 1 base and J 8 bases, with 15 bases left between them.

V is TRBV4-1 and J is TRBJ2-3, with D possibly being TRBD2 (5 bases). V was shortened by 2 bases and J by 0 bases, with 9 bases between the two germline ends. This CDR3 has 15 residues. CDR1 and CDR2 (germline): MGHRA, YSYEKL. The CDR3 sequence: CASSQISESTDTQYF. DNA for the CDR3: TGCGCCAGCAGCCAAATTAGCGAAAGCACAGATACGCAGTATTTT.

The DNA for the CDR3 is TGTGCCAGCAGCTTGAGGGGGAGTCGGACTGAAGCTTTCTTT. It encodes CASSLRGSRTEAFF. The chain combines TRBV5-4 with TRBJ1-1; D perhaps matches TRBD1 (6 bases). The V end was cut by 1 base, the J end by 5 bases, with 12 bases between. The CDR3 spans 14 residues. Germline V gives CDR1 SGHNT, CDR2 YYREEE (reference sequence).

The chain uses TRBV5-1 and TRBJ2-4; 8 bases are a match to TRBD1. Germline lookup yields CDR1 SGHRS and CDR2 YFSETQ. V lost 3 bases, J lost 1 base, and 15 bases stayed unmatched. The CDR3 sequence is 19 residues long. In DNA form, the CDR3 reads TGCGCCAGCAGCTCAACAGGACAGGGATTCGGTTCGGCCAAAAACATTCAGTACTTC. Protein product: CASSSTGQGFGSAKNIQYF.

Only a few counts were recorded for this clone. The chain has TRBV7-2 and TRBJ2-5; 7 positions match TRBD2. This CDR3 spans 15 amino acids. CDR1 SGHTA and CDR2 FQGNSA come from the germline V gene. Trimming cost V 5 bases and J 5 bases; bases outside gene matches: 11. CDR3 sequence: CASSPSAGEVETQYF. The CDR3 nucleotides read TGTGCCAGCAGCCCGTCGGCGGGAGAGGTGGAGACCCAGTACTTC. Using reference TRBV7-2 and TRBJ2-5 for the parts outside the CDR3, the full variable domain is GAGVSQSPSNKVTEKGKDVELRCDPISGHTALYWYRQSLGQGLEFLIYFQGNSAPDKSGLPSDRFSAERTGGSVSTLTIQRTQQEDSAVYLCASSPSAGEVETQYFGPGTRLLVL.

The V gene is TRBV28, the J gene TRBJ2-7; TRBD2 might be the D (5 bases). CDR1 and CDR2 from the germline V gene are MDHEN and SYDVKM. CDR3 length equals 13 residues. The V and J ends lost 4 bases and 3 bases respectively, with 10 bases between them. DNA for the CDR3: TGTGCCAGCAGTTCGGGGAACGGCTACGAGCAGTACTTC. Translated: CASSSGNGYEQYF.

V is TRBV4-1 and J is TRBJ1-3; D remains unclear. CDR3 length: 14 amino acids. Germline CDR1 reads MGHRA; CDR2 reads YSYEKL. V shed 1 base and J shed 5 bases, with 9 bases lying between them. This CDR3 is CASSQVQARNTIYF. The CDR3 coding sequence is TGCGCCAGCAGCCAAGTCCAGGCCCGAAACACCATATATTTT.